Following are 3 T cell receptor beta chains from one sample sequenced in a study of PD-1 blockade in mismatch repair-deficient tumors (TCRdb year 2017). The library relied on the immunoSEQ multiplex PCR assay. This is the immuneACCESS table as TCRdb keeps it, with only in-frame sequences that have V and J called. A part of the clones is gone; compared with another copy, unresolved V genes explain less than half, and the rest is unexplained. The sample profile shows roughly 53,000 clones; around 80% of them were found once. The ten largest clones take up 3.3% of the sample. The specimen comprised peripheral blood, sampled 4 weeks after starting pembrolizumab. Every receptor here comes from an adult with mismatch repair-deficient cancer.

CDR3 bases: TGTGCCAGCAGCTCCGTTACGGGCCCCGGCACCACTGAAGCTTTCTTT. Translating gives CASSSVTGPGTTEAFF. The chain has TRBV7-9 and TRBJ1-1; D is uncertain. This CDR3 has 16 residues. Deletions cut 4 bases from V and 4 bases from J, with 19 bases between. CDR1 and CDR2 from the germline V gene are SEHNR and FQNEAQ (reference sequence).

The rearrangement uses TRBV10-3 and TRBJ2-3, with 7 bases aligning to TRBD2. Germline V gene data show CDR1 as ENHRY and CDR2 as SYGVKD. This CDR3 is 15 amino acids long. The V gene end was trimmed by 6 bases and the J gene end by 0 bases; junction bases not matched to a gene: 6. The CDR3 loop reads CAIRRISGSTDTQYF. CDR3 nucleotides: TGTGCCATCAGGAGGATTAGCGGGAGCACAGATACGCAGTATTTT.

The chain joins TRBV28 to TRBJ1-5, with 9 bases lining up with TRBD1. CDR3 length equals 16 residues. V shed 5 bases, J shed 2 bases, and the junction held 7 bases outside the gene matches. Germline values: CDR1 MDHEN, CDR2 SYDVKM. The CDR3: CASSTQGAPGNQPQHF. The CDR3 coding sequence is TGTGCCAGCAGTACACAGGGGGCGCCTGGCAATCAGCCCCAGCATTTT.